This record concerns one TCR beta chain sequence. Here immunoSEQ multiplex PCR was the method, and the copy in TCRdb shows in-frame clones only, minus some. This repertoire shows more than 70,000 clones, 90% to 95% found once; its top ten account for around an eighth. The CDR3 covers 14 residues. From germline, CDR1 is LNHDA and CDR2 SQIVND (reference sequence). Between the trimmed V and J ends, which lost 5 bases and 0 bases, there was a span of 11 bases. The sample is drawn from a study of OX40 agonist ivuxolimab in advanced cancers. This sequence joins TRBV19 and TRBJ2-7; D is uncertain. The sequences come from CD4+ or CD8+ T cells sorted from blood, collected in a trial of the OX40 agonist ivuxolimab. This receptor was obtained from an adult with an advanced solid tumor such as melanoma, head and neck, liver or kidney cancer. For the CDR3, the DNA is TGTGCCAGTAGTCCGACTGCTCGCTCCTACGAGCAGTACTTC. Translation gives CASSPTARSYEQYF.